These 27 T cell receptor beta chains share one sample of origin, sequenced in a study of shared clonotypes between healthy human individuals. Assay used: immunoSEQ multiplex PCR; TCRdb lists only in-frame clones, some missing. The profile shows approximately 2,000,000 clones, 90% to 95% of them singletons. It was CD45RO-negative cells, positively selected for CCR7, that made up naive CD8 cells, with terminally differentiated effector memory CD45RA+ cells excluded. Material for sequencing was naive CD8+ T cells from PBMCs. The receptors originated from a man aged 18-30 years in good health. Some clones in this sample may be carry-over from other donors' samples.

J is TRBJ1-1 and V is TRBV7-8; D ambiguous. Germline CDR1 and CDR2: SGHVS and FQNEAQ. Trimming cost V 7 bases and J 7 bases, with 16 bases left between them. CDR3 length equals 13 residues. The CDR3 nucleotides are TGTGCCAGCATCCACCCCGCGGCACATGAAGCTTTCTTT. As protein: CASIHPAAHEAFF.

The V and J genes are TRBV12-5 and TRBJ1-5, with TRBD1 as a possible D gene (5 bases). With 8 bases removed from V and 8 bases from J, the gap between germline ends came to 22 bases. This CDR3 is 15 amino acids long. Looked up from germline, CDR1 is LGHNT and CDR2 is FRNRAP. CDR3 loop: CASTPGPLLGEPQHF. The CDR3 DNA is TGTGCTAGTACTCCGGGACCCCTGTTGGGAGAGCCCCAGCATTTT.

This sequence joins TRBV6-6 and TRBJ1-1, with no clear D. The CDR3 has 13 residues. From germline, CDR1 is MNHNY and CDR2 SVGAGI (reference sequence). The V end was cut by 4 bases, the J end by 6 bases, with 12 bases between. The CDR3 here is CASSSGGMPEAFF. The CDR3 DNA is TGTGCCAGCAGTTCCGGAGGGATGCCTGAAGCTTTCTTT.

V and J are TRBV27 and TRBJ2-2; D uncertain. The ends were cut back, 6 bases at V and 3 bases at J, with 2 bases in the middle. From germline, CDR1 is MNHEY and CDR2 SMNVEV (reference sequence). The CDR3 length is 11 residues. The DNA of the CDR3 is TGTGCCAGCAGATACACCGGGGAGCTGTTTTTT. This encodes CASRYTGELFF.

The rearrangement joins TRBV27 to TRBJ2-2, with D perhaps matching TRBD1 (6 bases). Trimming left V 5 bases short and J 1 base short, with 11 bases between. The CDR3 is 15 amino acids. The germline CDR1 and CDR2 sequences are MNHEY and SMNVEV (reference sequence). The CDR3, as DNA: TGTGCCAGCAGTGTGGGACAACAGAACACCGGGGAGCTGTTTTTT. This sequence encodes CASSVGQQNTGELFF.

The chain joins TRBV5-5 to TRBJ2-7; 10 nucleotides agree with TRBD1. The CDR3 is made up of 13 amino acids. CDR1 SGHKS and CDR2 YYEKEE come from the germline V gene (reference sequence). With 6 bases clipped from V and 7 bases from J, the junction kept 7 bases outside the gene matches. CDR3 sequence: CASTRQGAREQYF. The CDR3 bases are TGTGCCAGCACGCGACAGGGGGCGCGAGAGCAGTACTTC.

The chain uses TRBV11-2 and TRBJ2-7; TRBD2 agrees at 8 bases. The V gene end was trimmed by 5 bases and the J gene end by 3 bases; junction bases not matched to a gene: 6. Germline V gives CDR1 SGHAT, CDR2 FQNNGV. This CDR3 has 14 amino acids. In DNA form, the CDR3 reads TGTGCCAGCAGCAGTCGGCGGGAGGACTACGAGCAGTACTTC. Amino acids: CASSSRREDYEQYF.

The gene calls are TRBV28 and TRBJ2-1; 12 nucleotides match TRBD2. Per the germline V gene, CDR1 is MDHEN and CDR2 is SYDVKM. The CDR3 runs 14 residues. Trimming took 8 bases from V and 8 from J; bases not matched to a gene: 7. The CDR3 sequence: CASATSGRSDEQFF. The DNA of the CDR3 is TGTGCCAGCGCGACTAGCGGGAGATCAGATGAGCAGTTCTTC.

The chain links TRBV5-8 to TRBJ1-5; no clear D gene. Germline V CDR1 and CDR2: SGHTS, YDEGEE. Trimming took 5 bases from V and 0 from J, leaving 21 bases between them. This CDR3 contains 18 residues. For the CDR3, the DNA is TGTGCCAGCAGTGGTAGGGAAAAGACGGGCCCTAGCAATCAGCCCCAGCATTTT. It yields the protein CASSGREKTGPSNQPQHF.

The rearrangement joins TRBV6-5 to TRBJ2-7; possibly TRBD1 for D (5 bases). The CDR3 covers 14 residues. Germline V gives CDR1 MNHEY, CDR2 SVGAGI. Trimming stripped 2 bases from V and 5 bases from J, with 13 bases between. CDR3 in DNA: TGTGCCAGCAGTTACGGGCAGGGTTATGACGAGCAGTACTTC. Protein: CASSYGQGYDEQYF.

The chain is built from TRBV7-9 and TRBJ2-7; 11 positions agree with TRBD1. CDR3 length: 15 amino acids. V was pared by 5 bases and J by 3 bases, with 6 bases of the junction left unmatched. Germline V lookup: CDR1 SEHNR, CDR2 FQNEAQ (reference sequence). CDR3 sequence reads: CASSPYGTGGYEQYF. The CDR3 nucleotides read TGTGCCAGCAGCCCTTACGGGACAGGGGGCTACGAGCAGTACTTC.

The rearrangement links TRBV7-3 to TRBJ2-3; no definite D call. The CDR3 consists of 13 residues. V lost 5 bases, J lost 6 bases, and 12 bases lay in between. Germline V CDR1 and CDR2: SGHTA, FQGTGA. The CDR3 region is CASSPARMDTQYF. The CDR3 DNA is TGTGCCAGCAGCCCCGCCCGTATGGATACGCAGTATTTT.

In nucleotides, the CDR3 is TGTGCCAGCAGTGAGTATGGATCCTATGGCTACACCTTC. This gives the protein CASSEYGSYGYTF. The J gene is TRBJ1-2, the V gene TRBV2; unclear D gene. The germline V gene encodes CDR1 SNHLY and CDR2 FYNNEI. This CDR3 is built from 13 residues. The V and J ends lost 3 bases and 4 bases respectively, with 9 bases between them.

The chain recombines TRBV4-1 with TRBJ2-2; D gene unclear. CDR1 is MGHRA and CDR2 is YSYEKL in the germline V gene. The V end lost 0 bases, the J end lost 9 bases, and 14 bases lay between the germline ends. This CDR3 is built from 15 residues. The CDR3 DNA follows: TGCGCCAGCAGCCAAGACGGGTACGAAAGCTGGGAGCTGTTTTTT. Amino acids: CASSQDGYESWELFF.

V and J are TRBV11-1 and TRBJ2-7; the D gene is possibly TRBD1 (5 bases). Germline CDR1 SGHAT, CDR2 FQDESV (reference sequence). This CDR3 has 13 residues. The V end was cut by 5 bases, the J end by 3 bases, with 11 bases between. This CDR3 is CASSPSRVYEQYF. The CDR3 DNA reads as TGTGCCAGCAGCCCGTCCAGGGTCTACGAGCAGTACTTC.

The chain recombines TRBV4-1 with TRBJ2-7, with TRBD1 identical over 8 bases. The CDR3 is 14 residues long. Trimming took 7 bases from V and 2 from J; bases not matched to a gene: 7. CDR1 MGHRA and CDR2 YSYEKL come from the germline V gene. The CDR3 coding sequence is TGCGCCAGCACCCCGAGGACAGGGCCCTACGAGCAGTACTTC. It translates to CASTPRTGPYEQYF.

CDR3 DNA: TGTGCCAGCAGTGAATGGCGGCGGGAGGGCCGGGAGACCCAGTACTTC. Translating it yields CASSEWRREGRETQYF. The V call is TRBV25-1, the J call TRBJ2-5; 9 bases line up with TRBD2. CDR1 and CDR2 from the germline V gene are MGHDK and SYGVNS. The V gene end was trimmed by 1 base and the J gene end by 5 bases; junction bases not matched to a gene: 8. The length of the CDR3 is 16 residues.

CDR3 region: CASSGRTGVEQFF. DNA of the CDR3: TGTGCCAGCAGCGGACGGACGGGAGTTGAGCAGTTCTTC. V is TRBV9 and J is TRBJ2-1, with D possibly being TRBD2 (6 bases). The V gene lost 3 bases and the J gene lost 9 bases, with 13 bases spanning the gap. CDR1 SGDLS and CDR2 YYNGEE come from the germline V gene. The CDR3 runs 13 residues.

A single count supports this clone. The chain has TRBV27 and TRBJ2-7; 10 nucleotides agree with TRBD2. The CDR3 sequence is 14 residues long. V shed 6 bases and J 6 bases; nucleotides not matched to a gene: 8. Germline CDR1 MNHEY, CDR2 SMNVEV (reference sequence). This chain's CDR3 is CASSQLAGLIEQYF. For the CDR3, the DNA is TGTGCCAGCAGCCAACTAGCGGGATTGATCGAGCAGTACTTC.

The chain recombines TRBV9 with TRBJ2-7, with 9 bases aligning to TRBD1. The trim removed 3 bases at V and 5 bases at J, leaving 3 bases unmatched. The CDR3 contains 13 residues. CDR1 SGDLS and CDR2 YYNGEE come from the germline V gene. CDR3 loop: CASSAWDRDEQYF. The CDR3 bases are TGTGCCAGCAGCGCATGGGACAGGGACGAGCAGTACTTC.

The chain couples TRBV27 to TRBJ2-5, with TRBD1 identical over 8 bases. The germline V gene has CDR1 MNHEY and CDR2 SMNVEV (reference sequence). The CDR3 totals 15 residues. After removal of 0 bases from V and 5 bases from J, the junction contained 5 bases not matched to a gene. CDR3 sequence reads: CASSLSRTGRETQYF. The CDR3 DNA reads TGTGCCAGCAGTTTATCCCGGACAGGGCGGGAGACCCAGTACTTC.

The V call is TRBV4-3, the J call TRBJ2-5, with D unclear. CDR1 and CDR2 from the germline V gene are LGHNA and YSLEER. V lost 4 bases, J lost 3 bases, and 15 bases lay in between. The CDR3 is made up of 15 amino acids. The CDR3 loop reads CASSRRRRVEETQYF. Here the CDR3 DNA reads TGCGCCAGCAGCCGTAGACGTCGAGTCGAAGAGACCCAGTACTTC.

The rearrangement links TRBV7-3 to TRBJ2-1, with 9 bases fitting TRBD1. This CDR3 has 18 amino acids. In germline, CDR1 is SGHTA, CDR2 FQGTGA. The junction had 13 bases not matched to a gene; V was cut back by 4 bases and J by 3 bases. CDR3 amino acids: CASSSTGYGTGIYNEQFF. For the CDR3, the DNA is TGTGCCAGCAGCTCAACAGGGTATGGGACAGGGATCTACAATGAGCAGTTCTTC.

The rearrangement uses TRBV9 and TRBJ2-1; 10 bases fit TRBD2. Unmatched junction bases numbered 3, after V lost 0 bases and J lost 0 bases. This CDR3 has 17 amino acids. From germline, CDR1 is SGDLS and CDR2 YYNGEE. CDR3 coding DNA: TGTGCCAGCAGCGTAGACCCTAGCGGGAGCTCCTACAATGAGCAGTTCTTC. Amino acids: CASSVDPSGSSYNEQFF.

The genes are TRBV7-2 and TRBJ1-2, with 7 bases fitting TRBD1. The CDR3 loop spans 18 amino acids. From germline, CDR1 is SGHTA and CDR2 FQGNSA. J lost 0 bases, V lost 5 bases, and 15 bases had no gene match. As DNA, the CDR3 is TGTGCCAGCAGCCCCTGGCTTGACAGGGAGGGAGCTAACTATGGCTACACCTTC. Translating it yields CASSPWLDREGANYGYTF.

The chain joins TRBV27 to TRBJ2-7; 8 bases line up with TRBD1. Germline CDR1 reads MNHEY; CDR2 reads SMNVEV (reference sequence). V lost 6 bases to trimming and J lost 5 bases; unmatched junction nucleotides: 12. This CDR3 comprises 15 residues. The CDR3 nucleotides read TGTGCCAGCAGGCAGGTTGGGACAGGATACGACGAGCAGTACTTC. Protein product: CASRQVGTGYDEQYF.

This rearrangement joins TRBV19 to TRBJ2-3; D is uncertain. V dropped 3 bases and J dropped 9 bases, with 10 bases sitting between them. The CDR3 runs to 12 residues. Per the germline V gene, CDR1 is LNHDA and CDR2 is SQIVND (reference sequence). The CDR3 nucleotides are TGTGCCAGTAGTATGATGCCAACAACGCAGTATTTT. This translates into CASSMMPTTQYF.